This T cell receptor beta chain was captured in a study of T cell responses to AZD1222 COVID-19 vaccine. Broader study findings: Only a handful of people who got AZD1222 tested seropositive at baseline. The study reported that nearly half of spike-specific TCRs target unmutated variant regions. CD4 TCRs covered the whole spike, strongest at regions 160-218 and 743-854.

Libraries were prepared by immunoSEQ multiplex PCR; TCRdb keeps only in-frame clonotypes and omits some of them. Of more than 120,000 clones listed, roughly 86% are singletons. Worth noting for this clone: Its antigen remains unidentified.

From germline, CDR1 is SGHAT and CDR2 FQDESV (reference sequence). The CDR3 length is 14 residues. With 5 bases removed from V and 1 base from J, the gap between germline ends came to 11 bases. Sequenced here: peripheral blood, sampled 28 days after the second dose of the MenACWY control vaccine. The genes are TRBV11-1 and TRBJ1-1; D may be TRBD1 (6 bases). The clonotype was recovered from an adult who received the MenACWY meningococcal vaccine as a control. The CDR3 nucleotides are TGTGCCAGCAGCCCTGACAGGACGAACACTGAAGCTTTCTTT. It specifies CASSPDRTNTEAFF.